This T cell receptor (beta chain) originates from a study of T cells in Graves' hyperthyroidism and ophthalmopathy. As to this clonotype: Its antigen is not known.

Those with hyperthyroidism were 18 to 65 years old, newly diagnosed, and ill for under 2 months. Blood from later-ophthalmopathy patients was taken at first hyperthyroidism diagnosis. Extraction of PBMCs used roughly 9.6 ml of fresh peripheral blood. The source material, RNA transcripts, was used to amplify TCR beta CDR3 regions. HTBI primers were the set used in a first-round RT-PCR of the TCR CDR3. One entry per CDR3 protein, called by TCRdb with MiXCR from the multiplex PCR reads. The sample contains 350,000 or so distinct CDR3 sequences, 17% of which appear only once. Study observations and caveats: Researchers found most expanded thyroid clonotypes above 0.001 in blood as well.

The sequencing input was blood. This TCR was sampled from a woman aged 25-40 years with Graves' hyperthyroidism that later progressed to Graves' ophthalmopathy.

The CDR3 sequence: CASSLRGSQETQYF. In nucleotides, the CDR3 is TGTGCCAGCAGTCTCAGGGGTTCCCAAGAGACCCAGTACTTC. The chain joins TRBV27 to TRBJ2-5; the D gene is possibly TRBD1 (6 bases). V was clipped by 5 bases and J by 1 base, with 11 bases between them. Germline V gene data show CDR1 as MNHEY and CDR2 as SMNVEV (reference sequence). The CDR3 length is 14 residues.